The clone carrying this T cell receptor beta chain was picked up a small number of times. What it recognizes is unknown. The data stem from a study of vaccination and CD4 T cells after COVID-19. Turning to the study itself: Sampling after COVID took place at a median of around 91 days (range 35 to 161) following diagnosis. For control cultures, the treatment was a CEFX pool, an HIV-1 Nef pool, or no peptide. Findings and caveats of the study: A median 86.3% of convalescent patients' SARS-CoV-2-reactive clones emerged only after vaccination.

Sequencing of DNA taken from cultured CD4+ T cells relied on the Oncomine TCR Beta short-read assay. In TCRdb, the PCR reads were re-called with MiXCR into one record per CDR3 protein. The sample has more than 6,500 distinct CDR3 sequences, 36% seen once. Treatment given: roughly ten-day PBMC culture with coronavirus spike peptide pools or control peptides (ViraFEST assay). Investigators obtained the unexposed donor's CD4+ T cells before the COVID-19 pandemic (2011-2018). T cells were expanded with peptide pools, and expanded clonotypes were identified by TCR sequencing. This clonotype was sampled from a human donor in good health. Source material: CD4+ T cells from blood, cultured in vitro.

Written as DNA, the CDR3 is TGTGCCAGCAGCTCCCGACAGGGGAGCACTGAAGCTTTCTTT. Translation: CASSSRQGSTEAFF. V and J are TRBV7-2 and TRBJ1-1; 8 bases match TRBD1. V was pared by 4 bases and J by 4 bases, with 5 bases of the junction left unmatched. The CDR3 spans 14 residues. Germline assignment: CDR1 SGHTA and CDR2 FQGNSA. The variable domain in full, with the rest retrieved from reference TRBV7-2 and TRBJ1-1, is GAGVSQSPSNKVTEKGKDVELRCDPISGHTALYWYRQSLGQGLEFLIYFQGNSAPDKSGLPSDRFSAERTGGSVSTLTIQRTQQEDSAVYLCASSSRQGSTEAFFGQGTRLTVV.